This TCR beta chain was retrieved from a study of beta chain features in type 1 diabetes. Study conclusions and caveats: Shortening that was moderate but significant affected the TCRB CDR3s of Type 1 diabetes patients in all four CD4+ subsets. The analysis here could not establish whether HLA type shapes TCRB rearrangement. Junctions at VDJ sites from type 1 diabetes patients had fewer insertions and more deletions.

The whole isolated RNA underwent reverse transcription, so sequencing captured expressed TCRB transcripts. Sequencing used immunoSEQ multiplex PCR; TCRdb keeps in-frame clones, though not all of them. The sample yields approximately 250,000 clones, 9.6% seen once. The CDR3 runs 15 residues. The junction had 5 bases not matched to a gene; V was cut back by 6 bases and J by 0 bases. The germline V gene encodes CDR1 LGHNT and CDR2 FRNRAP. This clone was seen at least ten times. The antigen remains undetermined. The sample was naive CD4+ T cells from blood. The clonotype was recovered from a woman under 30 in good health. V is TRBV12-5 and J is TRBJ2-1; TRBD1 matches 7 bases. CDR3 DNA: TGTGCTAGTGGCCAGGGACAGATCTCCTACAATGAGCAGTTCTTC. Translating gives CASGQGQISYNEQFF.